Listed here are 15 T cell receptor beta chains from one sample, sequenced in a study of T cell therapy after organ transplantation. The assay was immunoSEQ multiplex PCR, and TCRdb's table has in-frame clones only and misses some. Of over a thousand clones listed, roughly 74% are singletons. No cognate antigen is known for these TCRs. The material was CD8+ T cells from blood, obtained before autologous CMV-specific T cell therapy. These receptors all come from a human patient who had received a solid organ transplant and had CMV disease.

The rearrangement links TRBV29-1 to TRBJ2-1; possible D gene TRBD2, 6 bases. V lost 3 bases to trimming and J lost 9 bases, with 12 bases between them. Germline loops: CDR1 SQVTM, CDR2 ANQGSEA. CDR3 length: 12 amino acids. Here the CDR3 DNA reads TGCAGCGTTGACGGGACTTCGGGTGAGCAGTTCTTC. Translating it yields CSVDGTSGEQFF.

This clone has only a few counts. The chain has TRBV6-6 and TRBJ2-7; TRBD1 might be the D (6 bases). The ends were cut back, 4 bases at V and 4 bases at J, with 17 bases in the middle. Germline V CDR1 and CDR2: MNHNY, SVGAGI (reference sequence). This CDR3 has 15 amino acids. Here the CDR3 reads CASSSGVEKGYEQYF. The CDR3 DNA reads TGTGCCAGCAGTTCAGGGGTAGAAAAGGGATACGAGCAGTACTTC.

On this clone itself: A far larger clone is one base from this, pointing to a likely read error. The genes are TRBV4-2 and TRBJ1-2; D is unresolved. The CDR3 is 16 amino acids. The germline CDR1 and CDR2 sequences are LGHNA and YNFKEQ. The V end lost 3 bases, the J end lost 4 bases, and 18 bases lay between the germline ends. This chain's CDR3 is CASSHAMNAGSYGYTF. In DNA, the CDR3 is TGTGCCAGCAGCCACGCCATGAATGCGGGTTCCTATGGCTACACCTTC.

This chain joins TRBV9 and TRBJ2-1; 13 bases align to TRBD2. This CDR3 region has 17 residues. The germline V gene encodes CDR1 SGDLS and CDR2 YYNGEE. The ends lost 0 bases at V and 9 bases at J; junction bases unmatched: 9. The CDR3 bases are TGTGCCAGCAGCGTAGTAGTCGGGACTAGCGGGGCGGGTGAGCAGTTCTTC. Its translation is CASSVVVGTSGAGEQFF.

This clone was observed once. This sequence joins TRBV5-8 and TRBJ2-5, with 10 bases that match TRBD1. The CDR3 loop spans 16 amino acids. The germline V gene encodes CDR1 SGHTS and CDR2 YDEGEE. Germline trimming cut 0 bases from V and 5 bases from J; bases unmatched to any gene: 7. The CDR3 bases are TGTGCCAGCAGCTTGGGGGGACAGGGGCGATATGAGACCCAGTACTTC. This translates into CASSLGGQGRYETQYF.

In this sample, this clone turned up once. V and J are TRBV7-2 and TRBJ2-5, with D tentatively TRBD2 (6 bases). V dropped 5 bases and J dropped 2 bases, with 18 bases sitting between them. Germline V CDR1 and CDR2: SGHTA, FQGNSA. The CDR3 contains 16 residues. The DNA for the CDR3 is TGTGCCAGCAGCCCGTGGGGAGGCCCTAGACAAGAGACCCAGTACTTC. Translation gives CASSPWGGPRQETQYF.

This chain connects TRBV11-2 to TRBJ2-5, with D perhaps TRBD1 or TRBD2 (5 bases each). V was cut by 6 bases and J by 0 bases, with 8 bases left in between. Per the germline V gene, CDR1 is SGHAT and CDR2 is FQNNGV. The CDR3 contains 13 residues. The CDR3 region has the DNA TGTGCCAGCAGGCAGGGACACCAAGAGACCCAGTACTTC. Amino acids: CASRQGHQETQYF.

The V and J genes are TRBV5-3 and TRBJ2-7, with 8 bases fitting TRBD1. TRBV5-3 is known as an ORF, though its function is uncertain. V trimming: 8 bases; J trimming: 3 bases; junction bases outside the gene matches: 10. The CDR3 contains 14 residues. CDR3 nucleotide sequence: TGTGCCAGCAGCCCCGGGACAGGCCTCTACGAGCAGTACTTC. It yields the protein CASSPGTGLYEQYF.

The chain uses TRBV30 and TRBJ2-7; weak D call: TRBD1 (6 bases). Germline V CDR1 and CDR2: GTSNPN, SVGIG (reference sequence). V lost 4 bases and J 3 bases, leaving 19 bases between the germline ends. The CDR3 length is 15 residues. CDR3 DNA: TGTGCCTGGAATAGGACAGTTGGGGGCCGCTACGAGCAGTACTTC. Its protein is CAWNRTVGGRYEQYF.

V usage is TRBV7-9 and J usage is TRBJ2-1; D is ambiguous. The V and J ends lost 1 base and 8 bases respectively, with 15 bases between them. CDR1 and CDR2 from the germline V gene are SEHNR and FQNEAQ (reference sequence). The length of the CDR3 is 15 residues. The CDR3 sequence is CASSLVVFYSDEQFF. In nucleotides, the CDR3 is TGTGCCAGCAGCTTAGTTGTGTTCTACTCGGATGAGCAGTTCTTC.

The chain is built from TRBV5-6 and TRBJ1-3; a possible D gene is TRBD1 (5 bases). CDR3 length: 14 amino acids. Germline V gives CDR1 SGHDT, CDR2 YYEEEE. V lost 0 bases and J 7 bases, leaving 11 bases between the germline ends. The CDR3 coding sequence is TGTGCCAGCAGCTTGGCCCAGGGTAGGAACACCATATATTTT. It translates to CASSLAQGRNTIYF.

The rearrangement uses TRBV6-5 and TRBJ2-7, with D unclear. CDR1 and CDR2 (germline): MNHEY, SVGAGI. The CDR3 sequence is 13 residues long. Deletions cut 6 bases from V and 0 bases from J, with 9 bases between. CDR3 protein: CASSPYPSYEQYF. Here the CDR3 DNA reads TGTGCCAGCAGCCCGTATCCCTCCTACGAGCAGTACTTC.

This chain joins TRBV9 and TRBJ2-7, with 8 nucleotides matching TRBD1. CDR1 is SGDLS and CDR2 is YYNGEE in the germline V gene. CDR3 length: 15 residues. The J segment lost 4 bases and the V segment lost 1 base, leaving 7 bases of the junction unmatched. The CDR3 loop is CASSVTGTGRYEQYF. Written as DNA, the CDR3 is TGTGCCAGCAGCGTAACCGGGACAGGCAGATACGAGCAGTACTTC.

The chain joins TRBV27 to TRBJ1-4; D call uncertain. The V end was cut by 1 base, the J end by 8 bases, with 11 bases between. Per germline, CDR1 MNHEY and CDR2 SMNVEV (reference sequence). The CDR3 has 14 amino acids. Here the CDR3 DNA reads TGTGCCAGCAGTTTATACCCAAGTGGGGAAAAACTGTTTTTT. The encoded protein is CASSLYPSGEKLFF.

The gene calls are TRBV7-8 and TRBJ2-1; D unclear. The CDR3 length is 15 residues. The ends were cut back, 11 bases at V and 6 bases at J, with 23 bases in the middle. Germline V gene sequence: CDR1 SGHVS, CDR2 FQNEAQ. CDR3 loop: CASNSLSLPPNEQFF. DNA of the CDR3: TGTGCCTCTAATAGCCTCTCCCTCCCCCCCAATGAGCAGTTCTTC.